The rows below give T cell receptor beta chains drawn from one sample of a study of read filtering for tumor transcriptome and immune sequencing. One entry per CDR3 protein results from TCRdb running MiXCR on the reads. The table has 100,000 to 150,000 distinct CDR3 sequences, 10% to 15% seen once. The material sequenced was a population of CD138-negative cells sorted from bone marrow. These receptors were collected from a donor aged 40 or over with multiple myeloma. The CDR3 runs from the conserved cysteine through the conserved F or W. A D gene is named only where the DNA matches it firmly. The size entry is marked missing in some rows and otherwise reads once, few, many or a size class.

CSVGGEGNQPQHF,TGCAGCGTTGGGGGGGAGGGCAATCAGCCCCAGCATTTT,many,TRBJ1-5,TRBV29-1,-
CANSPTSGGFDTQYF,TGTGCCAACAGCCCCACTAGCGGGGGGTTTGATACGCAGTATTTT,-,TRBJ2-3,TRBV5-5,TRBD2
CASSQTPSGNEQFF,TGTGCCAGCAGCCAAACCCCCTCCGGGAATGAGCAGTTCTTC,many,TRBJ2-1,TRBV4-2,-
CSASRDLGHTQDTQYF,TGCAGTGCTAGCCGGGACCTAGGCCACACCCAAGATACGCAGTATTTT,few,TRBJ2-3,TRBV20-1,-
CASSLSDGTRQYF,TGTGCTAGCAGCTTGAGTGACGGGACCCGGCAGTACTTC,-,TRBJ2-7,TRBV7-7,-
CASRGGLAGLSYNEQFF,TGTGCCAGCAGGGGGGGACTAGCGGGGCTCTCCTACAATGAGCAGTTCTTC,many,TRBJ2-1,TRBV6-2/TRBV6-3,TRBD2
CASTTARGDEKLFF,TGTGCCAGCACGACGGCGAGAGGGGATGAAAAACTGTTTTTT,many,TRBJ1-4,TRBV6-6,-
CASSLQGTYNEQFF,TGTGCTAGCAGCTTACAGGGGACCTACAATGAGCAGTTCTTC,many,TRBJ2-1,TRBV7-7,TRBD1
CASSLAPGQINNEQFF,TGCGCCAGCAGCTTGGCACCGGGACAGATAAACAATGAGCAGTTCTTC,many,TRBJ2-1,TRBV5-1,TRBD1
CASSPGTDNYGYTF,TGCGCCAGCAGTCCCGGGACAGATAACTATGGCTACACCTTC,-,TRBJ1-2,TRBV5-1,TRBD1
CASSLFTSGTYEQFF,TGCGCCAGCAGCTTGTTTACTAGCGGGACCTATGAGCAGTTCTTC,many,TRBJ2-1,TRBV5-1,TRBD2
CSAGPAGTGKGDGYTF,TGCAGTGCCGGACCTGCTGGGACAGGGAAAGGTGATGGCTACACCTTC,few,TRBJ1-2,TRBV20-1,TRBD1
CASSAGTSGSAVFF,TGCGCCAGCAGCGCCGGGACTAGCGGGAGTGCGGTGTTCTTC,many,TRBJ2-1,TRBV5-1,TRBD2
CASSPNSGSNTGELFF,TGTGCCAGCAGTCCGAATTCAGGGTCGAACACCGGGGAGCTGTTTTTT,many,TRBJ2-2,TRBV12-3/TRBV12-4,-
CASSYKGPLYNEQFF,TGTGCCAGCAGTTACAAGGGGCCCCTATACAATGAGCAGTTCTTC,few,TRBJ2-1,TRBV6-2/TRBV6-3,-
CAWRRGAAGEQFF,TGTGCCTGGAGGCGAGGGGCAGCGGGGGAGCAGTTCTTC,many,TRBJ2-1,TRBV30,TRBD2
CAISESRQGVEAFF,TGTGCCATCAGTGAGTCGAGACAGGGGGTTGAAGCTTTCTTT,few,TRBJ1-1,TRBV10-3,TRBD1
CASTARDPNTEAFF,TGTGCCAGCACCGCACGGGACCCGAACACTGAAGCTTTCTTT,few,TRBJ1-1,TRBV6-1,-
CASSYTDLQGRTEAFF,TGTGCCAGCAGCTACACCGATCTACAGGGTCGGACTGAAGCTTTCTTT,many,TRBJ1-1,TRBV7-3,-
CASSFSGSAQETQYF,TGCGCCAGCAGCTTTAGCGGGAGCGCCCAAGAGACCCAGTACTTC,many,TRBJ2-5,TRBV5-1,TRBD2
CASSQRQGAGYGYTF,TGTGCCAGCAGCCAAAGGCAGGGCGCGGGCTATGGCTACACCTTC,few,TRBJ1-2,TRBV3-1,-
CASSPGGGRYYEQYF,TGTGCCAGCAGCCCCGGGGGCGGGAGATACTACGAGCAGTACTTC,many,TRBJ2-7,TRBV6-1,-
CASSRTASTNEKLFF,TGTGCCAGCTCAAGGACAGCCTCAACTAATGAAAAACTGTTTTTT,few,TRBJ1-4,TRBV18,-
CSATGTGGSDTQYF,TGCAGTGCTACCGGGACAGGGGGCTCAGATACGCAGTATTTT,-,TRBJ2-3,TRBV20-1,TRBD1
CASSPGGAQGSEAFF,TGTGCCAGCAGCCCAGGGGGGGCTCAGGGCTCTGAAGCTTTCTTT,many,TRBJ1-1,TRBV4-2,TRBD1
CASRTTLAGLAGGPRTGELFF,TGTGCCAGCAGGACCACTTTAGCGGGACTAGCGGGAGGGCCGAGGACCGGGGAGCTGTTTTTT,many,TRBJ2-2,TRBV11-2,TRBD2
CSALTSGGVADTQYF,TGCAGTGCCCTTACTAGCGGGGGGGTGGCAGATACGCAGTATTTT,many,TRBJ2-3,TRBV20-1,TRBD2
CASSSRGEGDTQYF,TGTGCCAGCAGCTCCCGAGGCGAGGGCGATACGCAGTATTTT,many,TRBJ2-3,TRBV11-1,-
CASSWGGQGVNEQFF,TGCGCCAGCAGCTGGGGGGGACAGGGGGTCAATGAGCAGTTCTTC,many,TRBJ2-1,TRBV5-1,TRBD1
CSALVGYSQPQHF,TGCAGCGCCTTGGTCGGGTACAGTCAGCCCCAGCATTTT,many,TRBJ1-5,TRBV29-1,-
CAWSGRTNEKLFF,TGTGCCTGGAGCGGCAGAACTAATGAAAAACTGTTTTTT,many,TRBJ1-4,TRBV30,-
CASRISEGLARNEQFF,TGTGCCAGTAGGATTTCAGAGGGATTGGCGCGGAATGAGCAGTTCTTC,-,TRBJ2-1,TRBV19,-
CASSLAQGETQYF,TGTGCCAGCAGTTTGGCGCAGGGAGAGACCCAGTACTTC,many,TRBJ2-5,TRBV12-3/TRBV12-4,-
CATSDFYGQPQHF,TGTGCCACCAGTGATTTCTATGGTCAGCCCCAGCATTTT,few,TRBJ1-5,TRBV24-1,-
CASSLRTAEETQYF,TGCGCCAGCAGCTTGAGGACGGCCGAGGAGACCCAGTACTTC,-,TRBJ2-5,TRBV5-1,-
CASSNGQGHTEAFF,TGTGCCAGCAGCAACGGACAGGGCCACACTGAAGCTTTCTTT,many,TRBJ1-1,TRBV3-1,TRBD1
CASGPTGQGGGYTF,TGTGCCAGCGGCCCCACAGGACAGGGTGGCGGCTACACCTTC,few,TRBJ1-2,TRBV6-6,TRBD1
CASTPRGGLHGAFF,TGTGCCAGCACCCCCCGAGGGGGCCTCCATGGAGCTTTCTTT,-,TRBJ1-1,TRBV6-6,TRBD1
CASSFGTVQETQYF,TGCGCCAGCAGCTTCGGGACAGTTCAAGAGACCCAGTACTTC,many,TRBJ2-5,TRBV5-1,TRBD1
CASSLYVTGDTGELFF,TGTGCCAGCAGCTTATATGTGACAGGGGACACCGGGGAGCTGTTTTTT,many,TRBJ2-2,TRBV7-9,TRBD1
CASSERDSSSYNEQFF,TGTGCCAGCAGCGAGAGGGACAGCAGCTCCTACAATGAGCAGTTCTTC,many,TRBJ2-1,TRBV9,TRBD1
CASRPTSRSSDTQYF,TGTGCCAGCAGACCGACTAGTCGTAGTTCAGATACGCAGTATTTT,few,TRBJ2-3,TRBV7-2,-
CASSLNTLAGVYNEQFF,TGCGCCAGCAGCCTCAACACCCTAGCGGGTGTTTACAATGAGCAGTTCTTC,many,TRBJ2-1,TRBV5-1,TRBD2
CALSLYGYTF,TGTGCATTGAGCCTCTATGGCTACACCTTC,many,TRBJ1-2,TRBV9,-
CASSLEGAGDTQYF,TGTGCCAGCAGCTTAGAGGGGGCGGGGGACACGCAGTATTTT,many,TRBJ2-3,TRBV7-2,-
CSASQTSGMQETQYF,TGCAGTGCTTCCCAGACTAGCGGGATGCAAGAGACCCAGTACTTC,many,TRBJ2-5,TRBV20-1,TRBD2
CASSYDDEQYF,TGTGCCAGCAGTTACGACGATGAGCAGTACTTC,-,TRBJ2-7,TRBV6-5,-
CASSLLAGGFETQYF,TGTGCCAGCAGTTTATTAGCGGGAGGTTTTGAGACCCAGTACTTC,many,TRBJ2-5,TRBV12-3/TRBV12-4,TRBD2
CASSPAGRGRLSSAEAFF,TGTGCCAGCAGCCCCGCTGGGAGGGGGCGTCTTTCCAGTGCTGAAGCTTTCTTT,many,TRBJ1-1,TRBV14,TRBD1
CASSQGETQYF,TGTGCCAGCAGCCAAGGGGAGACCCAGTACTTC,many,TRBJ2-5,TRBV3-1,-
CASSQDPRNTGELFF,TGTGCCAGCAGCCAAGACCCGAGAAACACCGGGGAGCTGTTTTTT,many,TRBJ2-2,TRBV4-2,-
CSVVGGTYSYNEQFF,TGCAGCGTTGTGGGGGGAACATACTCCTACAATGAGCAGTTCTTC,few,TRBJ2-1,TRBV29-1,-
CSVGSPLDTGELFF,TGCAGCGTGGGTTCACCTTTGGACACCGGGGAGCTGTTTTTT,many,TRBJ2-2,TRBV29-1,-
CSARDSGSKEYF,TGCAGTGCTAGAGATTCGGGTAGTAAGGAGTACTTC,-,TRBJ2-7,TRBV20-1,-
CSYVGLAGVGETQYF,TGCAGCTACGTCGGACTAGCGGGAGTGGGAGAGACCCAGTACTTC,many,TRBJ2-5,TRBV29-1,TRBD2
CASSPDAGQGSVNTEAFF,TGTGCCAGCAGTCCCGACGCAGGACAGGGGTCCGTGAACACTGAAGCTTTCTTT,many,TRBJ1-1,TRBV27,TRBD1
CASSPGLATDTQYF,TGTGCCAGCAGTCCAGGGCTAGCGACAGATACGCAGTATTTT,many,TRBJ2-3,TRBV7-9,-
CATSDPGDGQYF,TGTGCCACCAGTGATCCGGGGGATGGGCAGTATTTT,many,TRBJ2-3,TRBV24-1,-
CASSFQYGLTNYGYTF,TGTGCCAGCAGCTTCCAATACGGACTAACTAACTATGGCTACACCTTC,many,TRBJ1-2,TRBV5-8,-
CSSRGITGNTEAFF,TGCAGCTCCCGGGGGATAACGGGGAACACTGAAGCTTTCTTT,many,TRBJ1-1,TRBV29-1,-